What follows are 28 T cell receptor beta chains derived from one specimen sequenced in a study of cytomegalovirus exposure and HLA in healthy donors. Amplification used 60 Vbeta primers and 13 Jbeta primers. Here immunoSEQ multiplex PCR was the method, and the copy in TCRdb shows in-frame clones only, minus some. The data include around 140,000 clones; the top ten clones carry about 1.8%. The sample comprised PBMCs. The source is a man younger than 30 in good health and CMV-seronegative.

V and J are TRBV7-9 and TRBJ2-1; TRBD1 matches at 8 bases. Germline CDR1 SEHNR, CDR2 FQNEAQ (reference sequence). Germline trimming cut 5 bases from V and 2 bases from J; bases unmatched to any gene: 5. This CDR3 contains 15 residues. CDR3 loop: CASSDRGEAYNEQFF. As DNA, the CDR3 is TGTGCCAGCAGCGACAGGGGAGAGGCCTACAATGAGCAGTTCTTC.

The chain has TRBV27 and TRBJ2-1, with 7 bases that match TRBD1. Germline V CDR1 and CDR2: MNHEY, SMNVEV (reference sequence). This CDR3 has 15 residues. V shed 8 bases and J 2 bases; nucleotides not matched to a gene: 9. In nucleotides, the CDR3 is TGTGCCAGCGATTTTATAGGGACAGCCTACAATGAGCAGTTCTTC. Protein: CASDFIGTAYNEQFF.

This rearrangement joins TRBV25-1 to TRBJ1-5; possibly TRBD1 for D (5 bases). Germline values: CDR1 MGHDK, CDR2 SYGVNS. CDR3 length: 15 residues. V was cut by 4 bases and J by 0 bases, with 10 bases left in between. CDR3 DNA: TGTGCCAGCAGTGGAGGACAATTTAGCAATCAGCCCCAGCATTTT. Translated, it gives CASSGGQFSNQPQHF.

J is TRBJ2-2 and V is TRBV2; D is perhaps TRBD2 (5 bases). Trimming shortened V by 7 bases and J by 6 bases, and 18 bases separated the two germline ends. The CDR3 spans 15 residues. The germline CDR1 and CDR2 sequences are SNHLY and FYNNEI. The CDR3 loop is CASKRGMILSGELFF. CDR3 in DNA: TGTGCCAGCAAACGGGGTATGATTTTATCCGGGGAGCTGTTTTTT.

The J gene is TRBJ2-2, the V gene TRBV20-1, with D uncertain. CDR1 is DFQATT and CDR2 is SNEGSKA in the germline V gene (reference sequence). The CDR3 length is 11 residues. Trimming took off 6 bases at V and 4 bases at J, with 6 bases between the two ends. The CDR3 DNA reads as TGCAGTGCCCAGCGCACCGGGGAGCTGTTTTTT. Translating gives CSAQRTGELFF.

The chain links TRBV9 to TRBJ2-3; D is undetermined. V gave up 3 bases and J gave up 4 bases, with 9 bases separating them. The V gene's germline CDR1 is SGDLS and CDR2 YYNGEE. The CDR3 extends over 13 amino acids. CDR3 residues: CASSAPVSDTQYF. The CDR3 DNA is TGTGCCAGCAGCGCCCCGGTGTCAGATACGCAGTATTTT.

This chain links TRBV6-5 with TRBJ2-3, with D tentatively TRBD2 (6 bases). This CDR3 region has 15 residues. The germline V gene encodes CDR1 MNHEY and CDR2 SVGAGI. Trimming took off 2 bases at V and 1 base at J, with 10 bases between the two ends. The CDR3 DNA reads TGTGCCAGCAGTTACGTGTCGGGAGGCACAGATACGCAGTATTTT. Amino acids: CASSYVSGGTDTQYF.

The chain recombines TRBV4-2 with TRBJ2-1; 10 positions agree with TRBD2. Germline V lookup: CDR1 LGHNA, CDR2 YNFKEQ. Trimming at V came to 6 bases and at J to 0 bases, leaving 8 bases not matched to a gene. This CDR3 region has 17 residues. The CDR3 coding sequence is TGTGCCAGCAGTCCCGGACTAGCGGTCAGCTCCTACAATGAGCAGTTCTTC. This codes for CASSPGLAVSSYNEQFF.

The CDR3 protein is CASSDSRDPIGDEQYF. Here the CDR3 DNA reads TGTGCCAGCAGTGACTCGAGAGACCCAATAGGGGACGAGCAGTACTTC. V usage is TRBV6-4 and J usage is TRBJ2-7; weak D call: TRBD1 (5 bases). CDR1 is MRHNA and CDR2 is SNTAGT in the germline V gene. Between the trimmed V and J ends, which lost 0 bases and 5 bases, there was a span of 17 bases. The CDR3 extends over 16 amino acids.

The chain's CDR3 is CASSTRLAGTNEQFF. CDR3 sequence (DNA): TGTGCCAGCAGCACGCGACTAGCGGGGACCAATGAGCAGTTCTTC. The rearrangement uses TRBV11-1 and TRBJ2-1; 11 nucleotides match TRBD2. With 5 bases clipped from V and 6 bases from J, the junction kept 6 bases outside the gene matches. The CDR3 has 15 residues. Germline CDR1 is SGHAT and CDR2 is FQDESV (reference sequence).

This chain uses TRBV19 with TRBJ2-3, with 7 nucleotides matching TRBD2. The CDR3 spans 14 residues. Germline lookup yields CDR1 LNHDA and CDR2 SQIVND (reference sequence). V shed 5 bases and J 1 base; nucleotides not matched to a gene: 3. CDR3 sequence reads: CASSRGGGTDTQYF. DNA for the CDR3: TGTGCCAGTAGTCGGGGAGGGGGCACAGATACGCAGTATTTT.

The chain employs TRBV7-9 and TRBJ2-7; 7 bases line up with TRBD1. Per the germline V gene, CDR1 is SEHNR and CDR2 is FQNEAQ (reference sequence). The trim removed 5 bases at V and 4 bases at J, leaving 11 bases unmatched. The CDR3 extends over 15 amino acids. CDR3 loop: CASSPTGTAKYEQYF. The CDR3 DNA sequence: TGTGCCAGCAGCCCCACCGGGACAGCTAAATACGAGCAGTACTTC.

V usage is TRBV9 and J usage is TRBJ2-1; D perhaps matches TRBD2 (5 bases). The V and J ends lost 0 bases and 2 bases respectively, with 9 bases between them. There are 15 residues in the CDR3. Germline CDR1 and CDR2: SGDLS and YYNGEE. This CDR3 is CASSVVGEPYNEQFF. DNA for the CDR3: TGTGCCAGCAGCGTAGTGGGAGAGCCCTACAATGAGCAGTTCTTC.

The rearrangement joins TRBV6-5 to TRBJ2-2, with D perhaps TRBD2 (6 bases). The CDR3 runs to 14 residues. Germline V gives CDR1 MNHEY, CDR2 SVGAGI. Trimming removed 2 bases from V and 6 bases from J, with 10 bases in between. CDR3 coding DNA: TGTGCCAGCAGTTACCGACTAGATCCCGGGGAGCTGTTTTTT. Amino acid sequence: CASSYRLDPGELFF.

This CDR3 reads CSVFRRDRGPKQYF. The DNA of the CDR3 is TGCAGCGTTTTCCGCCGGGACAGGGGGCCGAAGCAGTACTTC. The rearrangement links TRBV29-1 to TRBJ2-7; 12 positions agree with TRBD1. The CDR3 is made up of 14 amino acids. V trimming: 5 bases; J trimming: 8 bases; junction bases outside the gene matches: 10. The germline CDR1 and CDR2 sequences are SQVTM and ANQGSEA.

The chain is built from TRBV28 and TRBJ1-1; D remains ambiguous. The V gene lost 9 bases and the J gene lost 3 bases, with 8 bases spanning the gap. The CDR3 is 11 amino acids. Germline V gives CDR1 MDHEN, CDR2 SYDVKM. CDR3 sequence (DNA): TGTGCCAGTCAGGTGGACACTGAAGCTTTCTTT. Its translation: CASQVDTEAFF. Full variable domain (missing parts from reference TRBV28 and TRBJ1-1): DVKVTQSSRYLVKRTGEKVFLECVQDMDHENMFWYRQDPGLGLRLIYFSYDVKMKEKGDIPEGYSVSREKKERFSLILESASTNQTSMYLCASQVDTEAFFGQGTRLTVV.

V is TRBV7-9 and J is TRBJ1-1, with D perhaps TRBD1 (5 bases). CDR1 SEHNR and CDR2 FQNEAQ come from the germline V gene (reference sequence). The CDR3 is 16 amino acids. V lost 2 bases and J lost 0, with 13 bases in between. CDR3 DNA sequence: TGTGCCAGCAGCTTAATGACAGCCCATATGAACACTGAAGCTTTCTTT. Protein sequence: CASSLMTAHMNTEAFF.

The V gene is TRBV6-1, the J gene TRBJ1-5; D is uncertain. The CDR3 runs 15 residues. Per the germline V gene, CDR1 is MNHNS and CDR2 is SASEGT. V lost 0 bases and J lost 0, with 6 bases in between. Here the CDR3 DNA reads TGTGCCAGCAGTGAAGCGCCGGGTAGCAATCAGCCCCAGCATTTT. Translating it yields CASSEAPGSNQPQHF.

The V gene is TRBV28, the J gene TRBJ2-7, with a weak D call TRBD2 (6 bases). V shed 8 bases and J shed 3 bases, with 11 bases lying between them. The CDR3 runs to 12 residues. From germline, CDR1 is MDHEN and CDR2 SYDVKM. The CDR3 reads CASGRRGYEQYF. The DNA for the CDR3 is TGTGCCAGCGGGAGGCGGGGCTACGAGCAGTACTTC. The variable domain in full, completed from reference TRBV28 and TRBJ2-7, reads DVKVTQSSRYLVKRTGEKVFLECVQDMDHENMFWYRQDPGLGLRLIYFSYDVKMKEKGDIPEGYSVSREKKERFSLILESASTNQTSMYLCASGRRGYEQYFGPGTRLTVT.

The chain carries TRBV7-2 and TRBJ2-3; 10 bases map to TRBD1. Germline CDR1 is SGHTA and CDR2 is FQGNSA. This CDR3 is 15 amino acids long. V lost 10 bases to trimming and J lost 2 bases; unmatched junction nucleotides: 9. The CDR3 is CATKTGGSDTDTQYF. CDR3 sequence (DNA): TGTGCCACCAAGACAGGGGGCAGTGACACAGATACGCAGTATTTT.

The rearrangement links TRBV6-1 to TRBJ2-3, with TRBD1 matching over 7 bases. Germline CDR1 MNHNS, CDR2 SASEGT. V lost 11 bases and J lost 5; bases outside the gene matches: 13. The length of the CDR3 is 14 residues. The CDR3 here is CAGRQGASGDTQYF. DNA for the CDR3: TGTGCCGGTCGACAGGGCGCATCGGGAGATACGCAGTATTTT.

The genes are TRBV2 and TRBJ2-1, with 8 bases aligning to TRBD1. The ends lost 8 bases at V and 6 bases at J; junction bases unmatched: 6. Looked up from germline, CDR1 is SNHLY and CDR2 is FYNNEI. This CDR3 contains 13 residues. The CDR3 reads CASHSDRANEQFF. CDR3 in DNA: TGTGCCAGCCATTCGGACAGGGCCAATGAGCAGTTCTTC.

The chain joins TRBV4-3 to TRBJ1-6, with TRBD1 matching 8 bases. CDR1 is LGHNA, CDR2 YSLEER, per germline. Germline trimming cut 3 bases from V and 1 base from J; bases unmatched to any gene: 2. The CDR3 spans 16 residues. Here the CDR3 DNA reads TGCGCCAGCAGCCAGGACAGGGAATCCTATAATTCACCCCTCCACTTT. Amino acids: CASSQDRESYNSPLHF.

V is TRBV7-6 and J is TRBJ2-5, with 7 bases lining up with TRBD1. Unmatched junction bases numbered 14, after V lost 5 bases and J lost 5 bases. The CDR3 contains 16 residues. Germline CDR1 SGHVS, CDR2 FNYEAQ. As DNA, the CDR3 is TGTGCCAGCAGCCCAGAGGCAGGGGGTGTCCGGGAGACCCAGTACTTC. Translated: CASSPEAGGVRETQYF.

This chain connects TRBV19 to TRBJ1-1; TRBD1 agrees at 7 bases. The CDR3 length is 11 residues. J gave up 13 bases and V 9 bases, and 11 bases lay outside the gene matches. The germline gives CDR1 LNHDA, CDR2 SQIVND (reference sequence). In nucleotides, the CDR3 is TGTGCCAGCACAACCGGGACAGCGATTTTCTTT. This encodes CASTTGTAIFF.

The rearrangement joins TRBV7-8 to TRBJ1-5; no clear D. V was clipped by 0 bases and J by 5 bases, with 17 bases between them. This CDR3 spans 17 amino acids. Germline-derived CDR1 and CDR2 are SGHVS and FQNEAQ. The CDR3 here is CASSLAPRAGWDQPQHF. DNA for the CDR3: TGTGCCAGCAGCTTAGCCCCCCGCGCGGGGTGGGATCAGCCCCAGCATTTT.

The rearrangement joins TRBV7-9 to TRBJ2-5, with 10 nucleotides matching TRBD1. The J call is uncertain, as TRBJ2-7 better fits the DNA end. CDR3 size: 14 residues. The germline CDR1 and CDR2 sequences are SEHNR and FQNEAQ (reference sequence). This CDR3 reads CASSRYGTGDEQYF. The CDR3 DNA sequence: TGTGCCAGCAGCAGGTACGGGACAGGGGACGAGCAGTACTTC.

Written as DNA, the CDR3 is TGCGCCAGTCGTCCGGGACAGTCCTACAATGAGCAGTTCTTC. This encodes CASRPGQSYNEQFF. This sequence joins TRBV5-1 and TRBJ2-1; 7 nucleotides line up with TRBD1. The V gene end was trimmed by 8 bases and the J gene end by 1 base; junction bases not matched to a gene: 6. CDR1 SGHRS and CDR2 YFSETQ come from the germline V gene. CDR3 size: 14 residues.